These 9 T cell receptor beta chains originate from one sample sequenced in a study of CD8+CD57+ T cells in acquired aplastic anemia (dated by TCRdb to the late 2010s). TCRdb lists the instrument as Illumina HiSeq 2000. TCR beta VDJ combination and CDR3 sequence profiling used genomic DNA as the template. The public reads were reprocessed in TCRdb via fastp at Q25 and MiXCR, keeping in-frame beta chains. Rows with a matching CDR3 protein are joined into one entry that keeps the most common DNA and genes. The table for this sample lists 150,000 to 200,000 distinct CDR3 sequences; around 50% of them were counted only once. More than 0.95% of the sample is held by the ten biggest clonotypes. Expansion of CD8+CD57+ cells had been shown by flow cytometry in the patients chosen for sequencing. The material sequenced was sorted CD4+, CD8+, or CD8+CD57+ T cells (not recorded which) from PBMCs. The source is a human donor with aplastic anemia.

This clonotype was recorded many times. The V gene is TRBV20-1, the J gene TRBJ2-1; the match to TRBD2 covers 9 bases. The germline gives CDR1 DFQATT, CDR2 SNEGSKA (reference sequence). V shed 1 base, J shed 6 bases, and the junction held 10 bases outside the gene matches. This CDR3 comprises 16 residues. The CDR3 here is CSARAPGTSPLNEQFF. CDR3 DNA: TGCAGTGCTAGAGCACCTGGGACTAGCCCCCTCAATGAGCAGTTCTTC.

This clonotype was seen at least ten times. This chain uses TRBV5-1 with TRBJ2-7; D is perhaps TRBD1 or TRBD2 (7 bases each). The germline V gene has CDR1 SGHRS and CDR2 YFSETQ. CDR3 length: 13 amino acids. V dropped 8 bases and J dropped 3 bases, with 15 bases sitting between them. The CDR3 nucleotides are TGCGCCAGTCGACAGGGAGGGTACTACGAGCAGTACTTC. Translated, it gives CASRQGGYYEQYF. The whole variable domain, filled in from reference TRBV5-1 and TRBJ2-7, reads KAGVTQTPRYLIKTRGQQVTLSCSPISGHRSVSWYQQTPGQGLQFLFEYFSETQRNKGNFPGRFSGRQFSNSRSEMNVSTLELGDSALYLCASRQGGYYEQYFGPGTRLTVT.

This clonotype was seen just once. At one end the junction does not follow the germline gene, possibly because of a read error. In DNA form, the CDR3 reads TGTGCCAGCAGCTTAGTCGGGGTAATGGATGGCTACACCTTC. Its protein product is CASSLVGVMDGYTF. This chain connects TRBV12-3 or TRBV12-4 to TRBJ1-2; no clear D. CDR3 size: 14 residues.

The chain recombines TRBV14 with TRBJ1-1; D ambiguous. V shed 1 base and J shed 5 bases, with 14 bases lying between them. This CDR3 is 15 amino acids long. Germline lookup yields CDR1 SGHDN and CDR2 FVKESK. DNA of the CDR3: TGTGCCAGCAGCCAAGGGCCGAATCAGTTAACTGAAGCTTTCTTT. This sequence encodes CASSQGPNQLTEAFF.

This clonotype has only a few counts. The J gene is TRBJ1-2, the V gene TRBV10-1; D unclear. Trimming shortened V by 3 bases and J by 7 bases, and 9 bases separated the two germline ends. This CDR3 comprises 12 residues. Germline V gene sequence: CDR1 WNHNN, CDR2 SYGVQD (reference sequence). The CDR3 nucleotides read TGCGCCAGCAGTGAAAATCGAATTGGCTACACCTTC. Its protein product is CASSENRIGYTF.

This clonotype came up many times. The gene calls are TRBV5-6 and TRBJ2-1, with D hard to call. Per the germline V gene, CDR1 is SGHDT and CDR2 is YYEEEE. This CDR3 contains 14 residues. The V gene lost 1 base and the J gene lost 6 bases, with 11 bases spanning the gap. CDR3 loop: CASSLYAHGNEQFF. In DNA form, the CDR3 reads TGTGCCAGCAGCTTGTATGCGCATGGCAATGAGCAGTTCTTC.

J is TRBJ2-7 and V is TRBV5-5, with 10 bases identical to TRBD2. J lost 9 bases, V lost 5 bases, and 11 bases had no gene match. The CDR3 totals 14 residues. From germline, CDR1 is SGHKS and CDR2 YYEKEE (reference sequence). The CDR3 DNA reads as TGTGCCAGCAGTGTGTCTAGCGGGAGTACGATGCAGTACTTC. Amino acids: CASSVSSGSTMQYF.

This chain links TRBV15 with TRBJ1-5; the D is unclear. With 10 bases removed from V and 0 bases from J, the gap between germline ends came to 13 bases. In germline, CDR1 is LNHNV, CDR2 YYDKDF (reference sequence). This CDR3 is 14 amino acids long. In nucleotides, the CDR3 is TGTGCCATCCGGACTGCATATAGCAATCAGCCCCAGCATTTT. Protein sequence: CAIRTAYSNQPQHF.

This clonotype was seen a handful of times. Sequence at one end of the junction differs from germline and may be a read error. The J gene is TRBJ2-2, the V gene TRBV7-9, with TRBD2 identical over 9 bases. CDR1 and CDR2 from the germline V gene are SEHNR and FQNEAQ (reference sequence). This CDR3 spans 15 amino acids. This CDR3 reads CASSPERGDTGGLFF. CDR3 coding DNA: TGTGCCAGCAGCCCAGAGCGGGGGGACACCGGGGGGCTGTTTTTT.